These 17 T cell receptor beta chains came from one sample sequenced in a study of cytomegalovirus exposure and HLA in healthy donors. The PCR contained 60 Vbeta and 13 Jbeta primers. The data were produced by immunoSEQ multiplex PCR, yet TCRdb's version contains in-frame clones alone and is incomplete. The repertoire holds some 120,000 clones, with 70% to 75% as singletons. The sequenced sample was PBMCs. The origin of the receptors is a woman between 18 and 29 years old in good health and CMV-seronegative.

The V call is TRBV6-5, the J call TRBJ2-2, with 10 bases fitting TRBD1. The CDR3 has 14 amino acids. In germline, CDR1 is MNHEY, CDR2 SVGAGI. V lost 6 bases, J lost 6 bases, and 4 bases stayed unmatched. The CDR3 loop reads CASRGTGEAGELFF. CDR3 nucleotide sequence: TGTGCCAGCAGGGGGACAGGGGAGGCCGGGGAGCTGTTTTTT.

In this sample, this clone turned up once. The chain couples TRBV5-1 to TRBJ2-7; TRBD1 aligns across 7 bases. CDR1 is SGHRS, CDR2 YFSETQ, per germline. The CDR3 covers 13 residues. Trimming at V came to 3 bases and at J to 6 bases, leaving 6 bases not matched to a gene. The CDR3, as DNA: TGCGCCAGCAGCTGGGGACAGAGCCCCGAGCAGTACTTC. Translated, it gives CASSWGQSPEQYF.

The chain recombines TRBV20-1 with TRBJ2-5; D may be TRBD1 (5 bases). The germline V gene encodes CDR1 DFQATT and CDR2 SNEGSKA (reference sequence). The CDR3 totals 11 residues. CDR3 sequence (DNA): TGCAATGTACAGGTTCAAGAGACCCAGTACTTC. This sequence encodes CNVQVQETQYF.

V usage is TRBV30 and J usage is TRBJ1-5; D is perhaps TRBD1 (5 bases). The germline V gene encodes CDR1 GTSNPN and CDR2 SVGIG (reference sequence). The V and J ends lost 0 bases and 5 bases respectively, with 14 bases between them. The CDR3 extends over 15 amino acids. The CDR3 region is CAWSVSGVQHQPQHF. Here the CDR3 DNA reads TGTGCCTGGAGTGTGTCGGGGGTTCAGCATCAGCCCCAGCATTTT.

The rearrangement joins TRBV4-1 to TRBJ2-7, with D possibly matching TRBD2 (6 bases). Germline lookup yields CDR1 MGHRA and CDR2 YSYEKL. The CDR3 totals 15 residues. V was clipped by 0 bases and J by 3 bases, with 12 bases between them. The CDR3 protein is CASSQDEGTGYEQYF. CDR3 bases: TGCGCCAGCAGCCAAGATGAGGGGACTGGCTACGAGCAGTACTTC.

The rearrangement uses TRBV4-1 and TRBJ1-4; 10 bases line up with TRBD1. Germline loops: CDR1 MGHRA, CDR2 YSYEKL. The CDR3 totals 16 residues. V gave up 3 bases and J gave up 6 bases; unmatched junction bases: 7. The chain's CDR3 is CASSHRDRGSDEKLFF. The CDR3 nucleotides read TGCGCCAGCAGCCACCGGGACAGGGGATCGGATGAAAAACTGTTTTTT.

The chain links TRBV5-6 to TRBJ1-4; the D gene is possibly TRBD1 (5 bases). This CDR3 region has 15 residues. V was clipped by 2 bases and J by 7 bases, with 15 bases between them. Germline assignment: CDR1 SGHDT and CDR2 YYEEEE. This CDR3 reads CASSFWAGLPEKLFF. For the CDR3, the DNA is TGTGCCAGCAGCTTCTGGGCAGGGCTTCCTGAAAAACTGTTTTTT.

The gene calls are TRBV28 and TRBJ2-7; D ambiguous. The germline V gene has CDR1 MDHEN and CDR2 SYDVKM. The length of the CDR3 is 13 residues. Trimming stripped 6 bases from V and 6 bases from J, with 15 bases between. CDR3 amino acids: CASRLSHGGEQYF. As DNA, the CDR3 is TGTGCCAGCAGGCTATCACATGGCGGCGAGCAGTACTTC.

The chain links TRBV7-9 to TRBJ1-5, with 7 bases lining up with TRBD1. V shed 6 bases and J 2 bases; nucleotides not matched to a gene: 13. Per the germline V gene, CDR1 is SEHNR and CDR2 is FQNEAQ (reference sequence). The CDR3 runs to 17 residues. The CDR3 nucleotides are TGTGCCAGCAGTTTGACAGGGACCCTAAGGGGCAATCAGCCCCAGCATTTT. This sequence encodes CASSLTGTLRGNQPQHF.

Comments on this clone: The missing conserved phenylalanine or tryptophan at the end of this CDR3 makes a read error likely. The CDR3 DNA is TGTGCCAGCAGCTTAAAGGACAGCCCTGGCTACACCGTC. Translation gives CASSLKDSPGYTV. The chain uses TRBV5-4 and TRBJ1-2, with D tentatively TRBD1 (6 bases). V was trimmed by 2 bases and J by 7 bases, leaving 12 bases between them. This CDR3 has 13 amino acids. Germline CDR1 reads SGHNT; CDR2 reads YYREEE (reference sequence).

The chain couples TRBV11-1 to TRBJ2-5, with 7 bases aligning to TRBD2. Germline loops: CDR1 SGHAT, CDR2 FQDESV (reference sequence). After removal of 3 bases from V and 0 bases from J, the junction contained 1 base not matched to a gene. This CDR3 region has 14 residues. CDR3 in amino acids: CASSLGGNQETQYF. The CDR3 nucleotides read TGTGCCAGCAGCTTGGGGGGGAACCAAGAGACCCAGTACTTC.

V and J are TRBV6-6 and TRBJ1-1; 7 bases align to TRBD1. Trimming cost V 2 bases and J 4 bases; bases outside gene matches: 7. This CDR3 has 15 amino acids. The germline V gene encodes CDR1 MNHNY and CDR2 SVGAGI (reference sequence). The CDR3 DNA follows: TGTGCCAGCAGTTACGGACAGGCTGGCGCCACTGAAGCTTTCTTT. Translated, it gives CASSYGQAGATEAFF.

J is TRBJ2-7 and V is TRBV6-1; the D gene is possibly TRBD2 (6 bases). CDR1 MNHNS and CDR2 SASEGT come from the germline V gene. The CDR3 covers 14 residues. V was cut by 8 bases and J by 3 bases, with 17 bases left in between. The CDR3 region is CASLSPGARYEQYF. CDR3 sequence (DNA): TGTGCCAGCCTATCTCCGGGAGCCCGCTACGAGCAGTACTTC.

The chain joins TRBV6-5 to TRBJ1-5; no clear D gene. Trimming took off 7 bases at V and 3 bases at J, with 13 bases between the two ends. CDR1 and CDR2 (germline): MNHEY, SVGAGI. The CDR3 totals 14 residues. DNA of the CDR3: TGTGCCAGCACAAGGAGTGGACTCAATCAGCCCCAGCATTTT. Residues: CASTRSGLNQPQHF.

The J gene is TRBJ2-5, the V gene TRBV19; TRBD1 might be the D (6 bases). Trimming pared 5 bases from V and 5 bases from J, leaving 18 bases between. Germline-derived CDR1 and CDR2 are LNHDA and SQIVND (reference sequence). The CDR3 runs 15 residues. The CDR3 bases are TGTGCCAGTAGTGAGAGGACAGACCTCCGGGAGACCCAGTACTTC. Encoded protein: CASSERTDLRETQYF.

J is TRBJ1-1 and V is TRBV2; D is perhaps TRBD1 (6 bases). Between the trimmed V and J ends, which lost 7 bases and 5 bases, there was a span of 14 bases. The V gene's germline CDR1 is SNHLY and CDR2 FYNNEI. This CDR3 region has 13 residues. This CDR3 reads CASKLIQGTEAFF. The DNA for the CDR3 is TGTGCCAGCAAACTCATCCAGGGGACTGAAGCTTTCTTT.

The chain combines TRBV7-8 with TRBJ1-5; possibly TRBD1 for D (6 bases). Trimming pared 5 bases from V and 4 bases from J, leaving 9 bases between. There are 13 residues in the CDR3. The germline V gene encodes CDR1 SGHVS and CDR2 FQNEAQ. CDR3 sequence: CASSRGQNQPQHF. The CDR3 region has the DNA TGTGCCAGCAGCCGCGGACAGAATCAGCCCCAGCATTTT. Full variable domain (outside the CDR3, taken from reference TRBV7-8 and TRBJ1-5): GAGVSQSPRYKVAKRGQDVALRCDPISGHVSLFWYQQALGQGPEFLTYFQNEAQLDKSGLPSDRFFAERPEGSVSTLKIQRTQQEDSAVYLCASSRGQNQPQHFGDGTRLSIL.